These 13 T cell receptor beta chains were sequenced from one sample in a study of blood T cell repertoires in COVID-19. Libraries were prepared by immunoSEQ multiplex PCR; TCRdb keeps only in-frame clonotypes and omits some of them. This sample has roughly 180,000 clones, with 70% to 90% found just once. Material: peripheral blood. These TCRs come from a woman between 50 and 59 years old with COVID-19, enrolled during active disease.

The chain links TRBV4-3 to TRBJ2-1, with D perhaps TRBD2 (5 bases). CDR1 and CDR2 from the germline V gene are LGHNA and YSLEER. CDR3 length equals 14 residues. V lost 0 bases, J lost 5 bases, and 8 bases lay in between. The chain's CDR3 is CASSQDFGDNEQFF. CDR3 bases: TGCGCCAGCAGCCAAGATTTCGGGGACAATGAGCAGTTCTTC.

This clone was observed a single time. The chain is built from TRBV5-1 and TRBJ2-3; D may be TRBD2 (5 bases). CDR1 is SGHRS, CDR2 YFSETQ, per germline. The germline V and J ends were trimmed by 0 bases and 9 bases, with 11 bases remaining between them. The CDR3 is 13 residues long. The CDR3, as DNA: TGCGCCAGCAGCTTGGGGGAGCAGAACACGCAGTATTTT. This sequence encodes CASSLGEQNTQYF.

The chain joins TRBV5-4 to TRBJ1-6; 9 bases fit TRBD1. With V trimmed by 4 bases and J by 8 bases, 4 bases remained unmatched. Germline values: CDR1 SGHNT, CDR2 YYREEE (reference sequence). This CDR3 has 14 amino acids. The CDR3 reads CASSRQGVDSPLHF. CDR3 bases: TGTGCCAGCAGCCGACAGGGGGTCGATTCACCCCTCCACTTT.

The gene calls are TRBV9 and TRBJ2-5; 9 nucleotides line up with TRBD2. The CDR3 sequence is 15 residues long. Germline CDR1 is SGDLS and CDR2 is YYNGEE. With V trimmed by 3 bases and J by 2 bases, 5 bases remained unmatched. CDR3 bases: TGTGCCAGCAGCGCCTCTAGCGGGACGCAAGAGACCCAGTACTTC. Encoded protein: CASSASSGTQETQYF.

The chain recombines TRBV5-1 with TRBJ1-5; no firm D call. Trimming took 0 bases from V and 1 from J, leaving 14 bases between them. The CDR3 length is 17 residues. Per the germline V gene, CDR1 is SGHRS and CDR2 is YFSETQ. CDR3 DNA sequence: TGCGCCAGCAGCTTGGGTCCGGGGATAGGGAGCAATCAGCCCCAGCATTTT. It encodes CASSLGPGIGSNQPQHF.

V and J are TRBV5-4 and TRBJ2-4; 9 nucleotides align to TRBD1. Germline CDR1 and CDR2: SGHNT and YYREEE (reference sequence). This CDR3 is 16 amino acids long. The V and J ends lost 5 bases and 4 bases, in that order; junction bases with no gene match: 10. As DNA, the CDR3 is TGTGCCAGCAGTATTTTCGACGGGACAGGGAAAAACATTCAGTACTTC. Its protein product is CASSIFDGTGKNIQYF.

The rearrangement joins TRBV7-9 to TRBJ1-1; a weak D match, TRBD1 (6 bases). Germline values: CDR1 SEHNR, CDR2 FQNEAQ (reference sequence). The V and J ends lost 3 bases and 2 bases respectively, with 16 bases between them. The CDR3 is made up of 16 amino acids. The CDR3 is CASSLGLVGGNTEAFF. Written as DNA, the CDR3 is TGTGCCAGCAGCTTGGGGCTGGTAGGGGGAAACACTGAAGCTTTCTTT.

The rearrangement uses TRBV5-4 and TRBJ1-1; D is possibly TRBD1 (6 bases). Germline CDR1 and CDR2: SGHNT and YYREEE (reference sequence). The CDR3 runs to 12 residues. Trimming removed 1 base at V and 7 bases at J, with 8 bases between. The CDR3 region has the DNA TGTGCCAGCAGCTTGATGACAGGTGAAGCTTTCTTT. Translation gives CASSLMTGEAFF.

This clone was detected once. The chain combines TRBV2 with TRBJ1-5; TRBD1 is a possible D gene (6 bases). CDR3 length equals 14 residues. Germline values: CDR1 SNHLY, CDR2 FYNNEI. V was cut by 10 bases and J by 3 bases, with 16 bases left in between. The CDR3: CAKKRGGVNQPQHF. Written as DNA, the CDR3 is TGTGCCAAGAAAAGGGGGGGGGTCAATCAGCCCCAGCATTTT.

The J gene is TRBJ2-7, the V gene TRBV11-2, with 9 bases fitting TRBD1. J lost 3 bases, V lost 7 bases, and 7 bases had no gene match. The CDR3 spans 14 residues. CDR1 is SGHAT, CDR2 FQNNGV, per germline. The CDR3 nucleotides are TGTGCCAGCACCACAGGACAGGGGAGCTACGAGCAGTACTTC. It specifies CASTTGQGSYEQYF.

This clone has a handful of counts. The CDR3 sequence: CASSLVTGDTGELFF. CDR3 sequence (DNA): TGCGCCAGCAGCTTGGTAACAGGGGATACCGGGGAGCTGTTTTTT. The chain carries TRBV5-1 and TRBJ2-2; 7 bases agree with TRBD1. The V gene's germline CDR1 is SGHRS and CDR2 YFSETQ. The V segment lost 0 bases and the J segment 5 bases; nucleotides outside the gene matches: 4. This CDR3 has 15 amino acids.

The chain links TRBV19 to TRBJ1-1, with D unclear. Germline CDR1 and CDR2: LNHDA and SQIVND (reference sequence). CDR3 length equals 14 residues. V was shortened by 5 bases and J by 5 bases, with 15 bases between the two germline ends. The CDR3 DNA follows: TGTGCCAGTAGTGGCCGCGGGAGAGGGACTGAAGCTTTCTTT. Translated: CASSGRGRGTEAFF. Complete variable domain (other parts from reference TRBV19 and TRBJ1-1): DGGITQSPKYLFRKEGQNVTLSCEQNLNHDAMYWYRQDPGQGLRLIYYSQIVNDFQKGDIAEGYSVSREKKESFPLTVTSAQKNPTAFYLCASSGRGRGTEAFFGQGTRLTVV.

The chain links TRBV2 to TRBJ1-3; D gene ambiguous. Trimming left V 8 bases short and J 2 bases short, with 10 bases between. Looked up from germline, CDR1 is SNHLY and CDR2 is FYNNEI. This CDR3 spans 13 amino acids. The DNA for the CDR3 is TGTGCCAGCTGGACGGGGACTGGAAACACCATATATTTT. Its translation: CASWTGTGNTIYF.